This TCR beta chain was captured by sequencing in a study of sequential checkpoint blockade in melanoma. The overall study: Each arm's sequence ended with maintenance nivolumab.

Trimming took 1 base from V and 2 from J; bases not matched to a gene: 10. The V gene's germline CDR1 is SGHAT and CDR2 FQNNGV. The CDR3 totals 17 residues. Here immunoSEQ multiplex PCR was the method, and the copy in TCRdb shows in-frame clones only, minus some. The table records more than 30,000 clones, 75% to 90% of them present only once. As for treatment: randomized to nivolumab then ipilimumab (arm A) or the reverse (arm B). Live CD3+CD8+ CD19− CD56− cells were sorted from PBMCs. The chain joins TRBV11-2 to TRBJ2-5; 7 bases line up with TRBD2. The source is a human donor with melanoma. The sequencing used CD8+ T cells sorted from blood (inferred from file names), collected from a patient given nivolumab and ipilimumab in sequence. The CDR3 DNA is TGTGCCAGCAGCTTAGGGTCTTGGGGGGGAGAACAAGAGACCCAGTACTTC. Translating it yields CASSLGSWGGEQETQYF.